Below, 6 T cell receptor beta chains from the same sample are listed, as sequenced in a study of blood T cells in healthy people across ages. Primed by a sample-barcoded 5' primer and a J-beta primer mix, a second PCR proceeded for about 7 to 11 cycles. TCRdb re-called the 5' RACE reads with MiXCR, one entry per CDR3 protein. The table shows 800,000 to 950,000 distinct CDR3 sequences, with around 36% occurring only once. Sequencing input: blood. The receptors here all came from a man younger than 30 in good health.

This clonotype was detected a few times. The chain carries TRBV6-5 and TRBJ1-5; D gene unclear. The CDR3 runs to 15 residues. The germline V gene encodes CDR1 MNHEY and CDR2 SVGAGI. Trimming stripped 8 bases from V and 2 bases from J, with 16 bases between. The CDR3 DNA sequence: TGTGCCAGCGGGTCGTCGGCGGATCGCAATCAGCCCCAGCATTTT. It codes for CASGSSADRNQPQHF.

This chain links TRBV11-2 with TRBJ2-3; D perhaps matches TRBD1 (5 bases). V was trimmed by 3 bases and J by 7 bases, leaving 14 bases between them. The CDR3 is made up of 14 amino acids. Germline values: CDR1 SGHAT, CDR2 FQNNGV. CDR3 nucleotides: TGTGCCAGCAGCTTGACAGACGTCACCCATACGCAGTATTTT. It yields the protein CASSLTDVTHTQYF.

The chain employs TRBV12-3 or TRBV12-4 and TRBJ2-2, with 11 bases identical to TRBD1. The length of the CDR3 is 15 residues. Losses at the gene ends were 6 bases for V and 5 bases for J; bases not matched to a gene: 5. The CDR3 DNA is TGTGCCAGCAGACCCCGGGACAGGGGGACCGGGGAGCTGTTTTTT. It is translated as CASRPRDRGTGELFF.

The chain joins TRBV6-6 to TRBJ2-1, with 7 bases identical to TRBD1. Germline V gene lookup returns CDR1 MNHNY and CDR2 SVGAGI (reference sequence). V gave up 6 bases and J gave up 9 bases; unmatched junction bases: 5. This CDR3 is 12 amino acids long. CDR3 DNA: TGTGCCAGCAGACCGACAGGGTTTGAGCAGTTCTTC. This gives the protein CASRPTGFEQFF.

This clonotype was observed many times. V is TRBV18 and J is TRBJ1-1; maybe TRBD1 (5 bases). The V gene lost 5 bases and the J gene lost 0 bases, with 7 bases spanning the gap. CDR1 is KGHSH, CDR2 LQKENI, per germline. The CDR3 is made up of 13 amino acids. CDR3 residues: CASSEDMNTEAFF. The CDR3 coding sequence is TGTGCCAGCTCAGAGGACATGAACACTGAAGCTTTCTTT.

The chain combines TRBV12-3 or TRBV12-4 with TRBJ1-1, with TRBD1 identical over 7 bases. CDR3 length: 12 residues. With V trimmed by 5 bases and J by 5 bases, 2 bases remained unmatched. The CDR3 loop reads CASSDRVTEAFF. CDR3 in DNA: TGTGCCAGCAGTGACAGGGTAACTGAAGCTTTCTTT.